This TCR beta chain was sequenced for a study of shared clonotypes between healthy human individuals. Genomic DNA from each subset was divided evenly over several immunoSEQ plates. Clones were read by immunoSEQ multiplex PCR, and TCRdb kept only the in-frame ones, dropping some. The table includes a few million clones, approximately 93% detected once. The CDR3 runs to 15 residues. Per germline, CDR1 SGHTA and CDR2 FQGNSA. The ends lost 5 bases at V and 3 bases at J; junction bases unmatched: 7. The clonotype originates from a man aged 18-30 years in good health. Some clones in this sample may be carry-over from other donors' samples. The chain employs TRBV7-2 and TRBJ2-7; the match to TRBD1 covers 10 bases. Sequenced: naive CD4+ T cells from PBMCs. Subset defined: CD45RA+ positively selected. CDR3 protein: CASSRTTGGVYEQYF. CDR3 coding DNA: TGTGCCAGCAGCCGAACGACAGGGGGCGTCTACGAGCAGTACTTC.